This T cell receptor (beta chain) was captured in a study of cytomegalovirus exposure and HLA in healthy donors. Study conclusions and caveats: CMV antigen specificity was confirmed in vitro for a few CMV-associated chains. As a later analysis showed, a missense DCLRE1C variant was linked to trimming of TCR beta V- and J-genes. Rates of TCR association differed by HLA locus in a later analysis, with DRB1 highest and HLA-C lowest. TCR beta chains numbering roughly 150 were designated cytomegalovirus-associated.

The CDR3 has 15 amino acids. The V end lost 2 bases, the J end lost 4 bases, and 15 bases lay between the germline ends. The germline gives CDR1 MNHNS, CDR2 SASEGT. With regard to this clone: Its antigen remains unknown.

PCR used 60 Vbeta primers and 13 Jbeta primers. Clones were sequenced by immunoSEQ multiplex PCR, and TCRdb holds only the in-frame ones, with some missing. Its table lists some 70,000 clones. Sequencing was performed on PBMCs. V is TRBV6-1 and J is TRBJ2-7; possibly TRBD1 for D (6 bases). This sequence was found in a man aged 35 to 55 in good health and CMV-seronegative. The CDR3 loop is CASSELGRGPYEQYF. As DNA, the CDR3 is TGTGCCAGCAGTGAACTCGGCAGGGGACCTTACGAGCAGTACTTC.